The 23 T cell receptor beta chains listed next were all sequenced from one sample in a study of blood T cells in healthy people across ages. Combining a sample-barcoded 5' primer with a J-beta primer mix, a second PCR ran for about 7 to 12 cycles. TCRdb ran MiXCR on the 5' RACE reads and lists one entry per CDR3 protein. The sample consists of some 800,000 distinct CDR3 sequences, 40% to 50% of them appearing once. The specimen sequenced was blood. The receptors were sampled from a man between 60 and 70 years old in good health.

This chain joins TRBV5-1 and TRBJ2-1, with 8 positions matching TRBD1. V shed 1 base and J 1 base; nucleotides not matched to a gene: 4. This CDR3 is 16 amino acids long. Germline V gene data show CDR1 as SGHRS and CDR2 as YFSETQ. This CDR3 reads CASSLQGAKSYNEQFF. For the CDR3, the DNA is TGCGCCAGCAGCTTGCAGGGGGCAAAGTCCTACAATGAGCAGTTCTTC.

This chain links TRBV2 with TRBJ2-1, with D maybe TRBD2 (6 bases). CDR1 is SNHLY, CDR2 FYNNEI, per germline. The V gene lost 9 bases and the J gene lost 3 bases, with 15 bases spanning the gap. The CDR3 has 14 residues. The CDR3: CARGLGGGYNEQFF. The CDR3 DNA reads as TGTGCCAGGGGATTGGGGGGAGGCTACAATGAGCAGTTCTTC.

This chain uses TRBV7-2 with TRBJ1-4; tentative D call: TRBD1 (5 bases). The CDR3 spans 14 residues. Germline lookup yields CDR1 SGHTA and CDR2 FQGNSA. The ends were cut back, 0 bases at V and 6 bases at J, with 8 bases in the middle. CDR3 amino acids: CASSLAGVDEKLFF. The CDR3 region has the DNA TGTGCCAGCAGCTTAGCAGGGGTGGATGAAAAACTGTTTTTT. Full variable domain (remainder filled in from reference TRBV7-2 and TRBJ1-4): GAGVSQSPSNKVTEKGKDVELRCDPISGHTALYWYRQSLGQGLEFLIYFQGNSAPDKSGLPSDRFSAERTGGSVSTLTIQRTQQEDSAVYLCASSLAGVDEKLFFGSGTQLSVL.

This clonotype was detected a few times. This chain joins TRBV10-3 and TRBJ2-7; 7 bases align to TRBD1. Looked up from germline, CDR1 is ENHRY and CDR2 is SYGVKD. Trimming removed 0 bases from V and 4 bases from J; junction bases left unmatched: 6. The CDR3 has 15 residues. CDR3 in amino acids: CAISESTGRRYEQYF. In DNA, the CDR3 is TGTGCCATCAGTGAGTCGACAGGGAGACGGTACGAGCAGTACTTC.

The chain couples TRBV7-2 to TRBJ2-3, with D unresolved. With 1 base removed from V and 2 bases from J, the gap between germline ends came to 10 bases. The CDR3 sequence is 15 residues long. Germline-derived CDR1 and CDR2 are SGHTA and FQGNSA. In nucleotides, the CDR3 is TGTGCCAGCAGCTTAGTGGCTGGAGACACAGATACGCAGTATTTT. Its protein product is CASSLVAGDTDTQYF.

CDR3 DNA sequence: TGTGCCAGCAGTTACGGCGGGGGGGGGAACAATGAGCAGTTCTTC. Translation gives CASSYGGGGNNEQFF. V is TRBV6-2 or TRBV6-3 and J is TRBJ2-1, with 9 nucleotides matching TRBD2. Germline CDR1 and CDR2: MNHEY and SVGEGT. This CDR3 spans 15 amino acids. The junction had 4 bases not matched to a gene; V was cut back by 2 bases and J by 5 bases.

Comments on this clonotype: Relative to the germline gene, one junction end is altered; a read error may explain this. This chain uses TRBV4-2 with TRBJ2-3; 9 bases map to TRBD2. The CDR3 contains 17 residues. Looked up from germline, CDR1 is LGHNA and CDR2 is YNFKEQ. CDR3 in amino acids: CASSQDQWLAGTDTQYF. For the CDR3, the DNA is TGCGCCAGCAGCCAAGATCAATGGCTAGCGGGGACAGATACGCAGTATTTT.

This clonotype appeared a few times. V usage is TRBV7-6 and J usage is TRBJ2-7; D unresolved. The CDR3 sequence is 15 residues long. V was clipped by 2 bases and J by 0 bases, with 11 bases between them. CDR1 and CDR2 from the germline V gene are SGHVS and FNYEAQ. CDR3 amino acids: CASSLSSVSSYEQYF. The CDR3 DNA is TGTGCCAGCAGCTTAAGCAGCGTGAGCTCCTACGAGCAGTACTTC.

This clonotype has just one count. The V gene is TRBV7-8, the J gene TRBJ1-2, with a weak D call TRBD1 (5 bases). The V end was cut by 0 bases, the J end by 4 bases, with 15 bases between. The CDR3 contains 16 residues. CDR1 and CDR2 (germline): SGHVS, FQNEAQ. The CDR3 DNA is TGTGCCAGCAGCTTAGCTCCAGGGCCCTCGGGCTATGGCTACACCTTC. Protein product: CASSLAPGPSGYGYTF.

The chain links TRBV4-2 to TRBJ1-2; D remains ambiguous. V was cut by 4 bases and J by 5 bases, with 14 bases left in between. CDR3 size: 14 residues. Germline V lookup: CDR1 LGHNA, CDR2 YNFKEQ. The CDR3 reads CASSPDKGPYGYTF. CDR3 DNA: TGTGCCAGCAGCCCCGATAAAGGCCCTTATGGCTACACCTTC.

The genes are TRBV5-1 and TRBJ2-1; no definite D call. Germline-derived CDR1 and CDR2 are SGHRS and YFSETQ. The CDR3 length is 13 residues. Trimming shortened V by 3 bases and J by 10 bases, and 14 bases separated the two germline ends. The CDR3 DNA is TGCGCCAGCAGCTACATAGACAATTACGAGCAGTTCTTC. Residues: CASSYIDNYEQFF.

This clonotype has only one observation. The CDR3 nucleotides read TGCAGTGCTAGACTGGGACTAGCGGGGGGCGGGGACAAAAACATTCAGTACTTC. Translated: CSARLGLAGGGDKNIQYF. The chain links TRBV20-1 to TRBJ2-4; TRBD2 matches 15 bases. CDR1 is DFQATT, CDR2 SNEGSKA, per germline (reference sequence). V shed 2 bases and J 3 bases; nucleotides not matched to a gene: 8. The CDR3 extends over 18 amino acids.

The chain recombines TRBV5-1 with TRBJ2-5; TRBD2 matches at 13 bases. The length of the CDR3 is 14 residues. Germline CDR1 reads SGHRS; CDR2 reads YFSETQ. The V gene end was trimmed by 6 bases and the J gene end by 4 bases; junction bases not matched to a gene: 3. CDR3 protein: CASTGLAGIETQYF. In DNA form, the CDR3 reads TGCGCCAGCACGGGACTAGCGGGGATAGAGACCCAGTACTTC. The variable domain in full, with the rest retrieved from reference TRBV5-1 and TRBJ2-5, is KAGVTQTPRYLIKTRGQQVTLSCSPISGHRSVSWYQQTPGQGLQFLFEYFSETQRNKGNFPGRFSGRQFSNSRSEMNVSTLELGDSALYLCASTGLAGIETQYFGPGTRLLVL.

As regards this clonotype: Being one base from a much bigger clone, this may be a read error. The chain uses TRBV20-1 and TRBJ2-7, with TRBD1 matching over 7 bases. Trimming cost V 0 bases and J 0 bases; bases outside gene matches: 5. The CDR3 is made up of 15 amino acids. The V gene's germline CDR1 is DFQATT and CDR2 SNEGSKA (reference sequence). The CDR3 bases are TGCAGTGCTAGAGATGGACAGGCTTCCTCCTACGAGCAGTACTTC. Its translation: CSARDGQASSYEQYF.

This chain connects TRBV25-1 to TRBJ2-7; 7 bases map to TRBD1. The CDR3 extends over 13 amino acids. Germline assignment: CDR1 MGHDK and CDR2 SYGVNS. V gave up 6 bases and J gave up 6 bases; unmatched junction bases: 8. In DNA, the CDR3 is TGTGCCAGCAGAGGGACAGCTAGTCGCGAGCAGTACTTC. Its translation is CASRGTASREQYF.

This clonotype was picked up a small number of times. The gene calls are TRBV2 and TRBJ1-2; TRBD1 is a possible D gene (6 bases). This CDR3 spans 16 amino acids. Per the germline V gene, CDR1 is SNHLY and CDR2 is FYNNEI. V lost 3 bases and J 8 bases, leaving 22 bases between the germline ends. The CDR3 nucleotides are TGTGCCAGCAGTGATGACTCGTGGGGGCAGATATCCGGCTACACCTTC. Its protein product is CASSDDSWGQISGYTF. Full variable domain (remainder filled in from reference TRBV2 and TRBJ1-2): EPEVTQTPSHQVTQMGQEVILRCVPISNHLYFYWYRQILGQKVEFLVSFYNNEISEKSEIFDDQFSVERPDGSNFTLKIRSTKLEDSAMYFCASSDDSWGQISGYTFGSGTRLTVV.

This chain uses TRBV30 with TRBJ1-1; the match to TRBD1 covers 7 bases. With 5 bases clipped from V and 10 bases from J, the junction kept 10 bases outside the gene matches. Germline V gene data show CDR1 as GTSNPN and CDR2 as SVGIG (reference sequence). The CDR3 covers 12 residues. The CDR3 bases are TGTGCCTGGTCCTCACCGGGACAGCGAGCTTTCTTT. Translated, it gives CAWSSPGQRAFF.

The chain employs TRBV7-2 and TRBJ2-1, with no clear D. Germline CDR1 reads SGHTA; CDR2 reads FQGNSA. V was trimmed by 5 bases and J by 7 bases, leaving 18 bases between them. CDR3 size: 15 residues. CDR3 loop: CASSKADLDGNEQFF. DNA of the CDR3: TGTGCCAGCAGCAAGGCCGACCTTGATGGGAATGAGCAGTTCTTC.

This clonotype was seen at least ten times. The rearrangement joins TRBV29-1 to TRBJ2-4, with TRBD1 identical over 7 bases. This CDR3 has 15 amino acids. Trimming at V came to 4 bases and at J to 3 bases, leaving 9 bases not matched to a gene. CDR1 SQVTM and CDR2 ANQGSEA come from the germline V gene. The CDR3 DNA is TGCAGCGTTGTACTCTTTGGGACAGACAAAAACATTCAGTACTTC. The encoded protein is CSVVLFGTDKNIQYF.

This clonotype was observed a few times. V and J are TRBV12-3 or TRBV12-4 and TRBJ2-7; TRBD2 might be the D (6 bases). The CDR3 length is 15 residues. Trimming removed 2 bases from V and 6 bases from J, with 17 bases in between. The CDR3 nucleotides are TGTGCCAGCAGTTTATCGATTCGGGGGTACGGCGAGCAGTACTTC. This encodes CASSLSIRGYGEQYF.

This chain uses TRBV12-3 or TRBV12-4 with TRBJ2-1; 7 bases fit TRBD1. V shed 6 bases, J shed 8 bases, and the junction held 10 bases outside the gene matches. The length of the CDR3 is 14 residues. The CDR3 region is CASSHDDRVDEQFF. CDR3 nucleotides: TGTGCCAGCAGCCATGACGACAGGGTCGATGAGCAGTTCTTC.

V and J are TRBV5-1 and TRBJ1-2, with TRBD1 as a possible D gene (5 bases). Germline V gene sequence: CDR1 SGHRS, CDR2 YFSETQ. V was pared by 2 bases and J by 6 bases, with 8 bases between. This CDR3 region has 12 residues. DNA for the CDR3: TGCGCCAGCAGCTTAGGGGAGCATGGCTACACCTTC. Translating gives CASSLGEHGYTF.

The CDR3 DNA reads as TGTGCCACCTTGCGGGGGGGCGCAGATACGCAGTATTTT. This codes for CATLRGGADTQYF. The chain couples TRBV6-2 or TRBV6-3 to TRBJ2-3; 9 bases match TRBD2. Unmatched junction bases numbered 6, after V lost 10 bases and J lost 4 bases. In germline, CDR1 is MNHEY, CDR2 SVGEGT. The CDR3 runs 13 residues.